These 19 T cell receptor beta chains were sequenced from one sample in a study of siplizumab effects on memory and regulatory T cells. The table came from immunoSEQ multiplex PCR; TCRdb's copy has only in-frame clones and leaves some out. Of some 100,000 clones listed, approximately 90% are singletons. Sequences were obtained from Tregs sorted from blood. The receptors derive from a human donor in good health.

The chain recombines TRBV15 with TRBJ1-4; TRBD1 might be the D (5 bases). This CDR3 has 14 residues. V was clipped by 3 bases and J by 5 bases, with 10 bases between them. CDR1 is LNHNV, CDR2 YYDKDF, per germline (reference sequence). The CDR3 DNA sequence: TGTGCCACCAGCAGTACGGGGCTCAATGAAAAACTGTTTTTT. Its translation: CATSSTGLNEKLFF. Full variable domain (remainder filled in from reference TRBV15 and TRBJ1-4): DAMVIQNPRYQVTQFGKPVTLSCSQTLNHNVMYWYQQKSSQAPKLLFHYYDKDFNNEADTPDNFQSRRPNTSFCFLDIRSPGLGDTAMYLCATSSTGLNEKLFFGSGTQLSVL.

DNA of the CDR3: TGTGCCAGCGGGGTGGAGGCGGAGACCCAGTACTTC. As protein: CASGVEAETQYF. The chain joins TRBV2 to TRBJ2-5; TRBD2 is a possible D gene (5 bases). V was pared by 8 bases and J by 5 bases, with 12 bases between. Germline V gives CDR1 SNHLY, CDR2 FYNNEI. The CDR3 consists of 12 residues.

This chain connects TRBV10-3 to TRBJ2-1; possibly TRBD1 or TRBD2 for D (5 bases each). The CDR3 runs to 13 residues. CDR1 ENHRY and CDR2 SYGVKD come from the germline V gene. Trimming stripped 8 bases from V and 8 bases from J, with 16 bases between. This CDR3 reads CAIETGLGDEQFF. In nucleotides, the CDR3 is TGTGCCATCGAAACCGGACTGGGGGATGAGCAGTTCTTC.

The J gene is TRBJ2-5, the V gene TRBV28; D call uncertain. V dropped 5 bases and J dropped 5 bases, with 21 bases sitting between them. Germline values: CDR1 MDHEN, CDR2 SYDVKM. The CDR3 totals 16 residues. CDR3 DNA: TGTGCCAGCAGTACCGGTGGCCGGTTTCCCTGGGAGACCCAGTACTTC. This encodes CASSTGGRFPWETQYF.

This clone appeared a single time. The gene calls are TRBV7-2 and TRBJ2-3; D unresolved. V lost 5 bases, J lost 1 base, and 10 bases lay in between. The CDR3 runs 14 residues. The germline V gene has CDR1 SGHTA and CDR2 FQGNSA. The CDR3 sequence is CASSLDRRTDTQYF. The CDR3 DNA is TGTGCCAGCAGCCTTGACCGACGCACAGATACGCAGTATTTT.

About this clone: Other nucleotide sequences in the sample specify the same CDR3. The rearrangement joins TRBV5-4 to TRBJ2-7, with TRBD1 matching over 10 bases. Germline V gene sequence: CDR1 SGHNT, CDR2 YYREEE (reference sequence). CDR3 length: 15 amino acids. Germline trimming cut 3 bases from V and 7 bases from J; bases unmatched to any gene: 10. Here the CDR3 DNA reads TGTGCCAGCAGCTCCCGGGACAGGGGCAGCTATGAGCAGTACTTC. It specifies CASSSRDRGSYEQYF.

The J gene is TRBJ2-2, the V gene TRBV27; D may be TRBD2 (6 bases). V lost 3 bases to trimming and J lost 1 base, with 9 bases between them. The CDR3 is made up of 15 amino acids. From germline, CDR1 is MNHEY and CDR2 SMNVEV (reference sequence). CDR3 sequence: CASSFTGVNTGELFF. As DNA, the CDR3 is TGTGCCAGCAGTTTTACGGGAGTGAACACCGGGGAGCTGTTTTTT.

V usage is TRBV9 and J usage is TRBJ2-2; unclear D gene. This CDR3 region has 14 residues. V was trimmed by 0 bases and J by 4 bases, leaving 7 bases between them. CDR1 is SGDLS and CDR2 is YYNGEE in the germline V gene. CDR3 nucleotides: TGTGCCAGCAGCGTAGTACATGGCACCGGGGAGCTGTTTTTT. Its translation: CASSVVHGTGELFF.

CDR3 amino acids: CASSSRGRLAGASTDTQYF. The CDR3 DNA reads as TGTGCCAGCTCAAGCCGGGGGCGTCTAGCGGGAGCTAGCACAGATACGCAGTATTTT. The chain links TRBV18 to TRBJ2-3; TRBD2 agrees at 10 bases. V shed 5 bases and J 0 bases; nucleotides not matched to a gene: 14. Germline lookup yields CDR1 KGHSH and CDR2 LQKENI. The CDR3 spans 19 residues. The full variable domain, with the rest looked up from reference TRBV18 and TRBJ2-3, is NAGVMQNPRHLVRRRGQEARLRCSPMKGHSHVYWYRQLPEEGLKFMVYLQKENIIDESGMPKERFSAEFPKEGPSILRIQQVVRGDSAAYFCASSSRGRLAGASTDTQYFGPGTRLTVL.

The chain is built from TRBV28 and TRBJ2-1, with 12 bases matching TRBD2. The trim removed 6 bases at V and 10 bases at J, leaving 7 bases unmatched. The CDR3 is 14 amino acids. Germline CDR1 reads MDHEN; CDR2 reads SYDVKM. The CDR3 DNA is TGTGCCAGCAGGGCTAGCGGGAGGGTCAGGGAGCAGTTCTTC. Translating it yields CASRASGRVREQFF.

The rearrangement uses TRBV9 and TRBJ1-5, with 9 bases matching TRBD1. CDR3 length: 14 residues. V lost 3 bases, J lost 4 bases, and 2 bases stayed unmatched. The germline V gene has CDR1 SGDLS and CDR2 YYNGEE. CDR3 coding DNA: TGTGCCAGCAGCGCGACAGGGGGAAATCAGCCCCAGCATTTT. It encodes CASSATGGNQPQHF.

The chain couples TRBV28 to TRBJ2-7; 7 nucleotides align to TRBD1. J gave up 3 bases and V 4 bases, and 12 bases lay outside the gene matches. CDR3 size: 16 residues. Germline CDR1 and CDR2: MDHEN and SYDVKM. CDR3 DNA: TGTGCCAGCAGTTCCCAATGGGACAGCCAATACTACGAGCAGTACTTC. Translating it yields CASSSQWDSQYYEQYF.

This clone was recorded only once. The CDR3 loop is CSVLSPGNSYEQYF. In nucleotides, the CDR3 is TGCAGCGTCCTTTCGCCCGGGAACTCCTACGAGCAGTACTTC. The chain links TRBV29-1 to TRBJ2-7; a possible D gene is TRBD2 (5 bases). This CDR3 spans 14 amino acids. The V end was cut by 6 bases, the J end by 0 bases, with 15 bases between. From germline, CDR1 is SQVTM and CDR2 ANQGSEA.

The J gene is TRBJ2-2, the V gene TRBV15; TRBD1 aligns across 11 bases. The J segment lost 8 bases and the V segment lost 7 bases, leaving 12 bases of the junction unmatched. Looked up from germline, CDR1 is LNHNV and CDR2 is YYDKDF (reference sequence). CDR3 size: 16 residues. CDR3 protein: CATKRTGTGGFGELFF. CDR3 in DNA: TGTGCCACCAAGAGGACGGGGACAGGGGGATTTGGGGAGCTGTTTTTT. The variable domain in full, completed from reference TRBV15 and TRBJ2-2, reads DAMVIQNPRYQVTQFGKPVTLSCSQTLNHNVMYWYQQKSSQAPKLLFHYYDKDFNNEADTPDNFQSRRPNTSFCFLDIRSPGLGDTAMYLCATKRTGTGGFGELFFGEGSRLTVL.

The gene calls are TRBV30 and TRBJ2-3, with no clear D. CDR1 is GTSNPN, CDR2 SVGIG, per germline (reference sequence). The CDR3 covers 15 residues. V was trimmed by 0 bases and J by 4 bases, leaving 14 bases between them. The CDR3 spells CAWSVLPLGADTQYF. CDR3 DNA sequence: TGTGCCTGGAGTGTACTCCCTCTTGGTGCAGATACGCAGTATTTT.

This rearrangement joins TRBV4-2 to TRBJ2-7; D unclear. Germline values: CDR1 LGHNA, CDR2 YNFKEQ. Trimming took off 0 bases at V and 3 bases at J, with 9 bases between the two ends. This CDR3 region has 14 residues. This chain's CDR3 is CASSQDINNYEQYF. CDR3 nucleotides: TGTGCCAGCAGCCAAGATATTAACAACTACGAGCAGTACTTC.

This rearrangement joins TRBV5-6 to TRBJ2-2; 9 nucleotides align to TRBD2. The length of the CDR3 is 15 residues. Germline values: CDR1 SGHDT, CDR2 YYEEEE. V shed 2 bases, J shed 3 bases, and the junction held 2 bases outside the gene matches. CDR3 coding DNA: TGTGCCAGCAGCTTCTTAGCGGGAGACACCGGGGAGCTGTTTTTT. Translation: CASSFLAGDTGELFF.

This chain joins TRBV4-2 and TRBJ2-7; 10 nucleotides line up with TRBD1. V shed 4 bases, J shed 4 bases, and the junction held 10 bases outside the gene matches. The CDR3 length is 16 residues. Germline V gene lookup returns CDR1 LGHNA and CDR2 YNFKEQ. CDR3 sequence: CASSPGWTGGKYEQYF. CDR3 DNA: TGTGCCAGCAGCCCAGGTTGGACAGGGGGGAAATACGAGCAGTACTTC.

The CDR3 spells CASSFRGATDTQYF. The DNA of the CDR3 is TGTGCCAGCAGCTTCAGGGGGGCGACAGATACGCAGTATTTT. The chain carries TRBV7-3 and TRBJ2-3; weak D call: TRBD1 (7 bases). Germline CDR1 SGHTA, CDR2 FQGTGA. The CDR3 extends over 14 amino acids. Trimming stripped 3 bases from V and 3 bases from J, with 10 bases between.